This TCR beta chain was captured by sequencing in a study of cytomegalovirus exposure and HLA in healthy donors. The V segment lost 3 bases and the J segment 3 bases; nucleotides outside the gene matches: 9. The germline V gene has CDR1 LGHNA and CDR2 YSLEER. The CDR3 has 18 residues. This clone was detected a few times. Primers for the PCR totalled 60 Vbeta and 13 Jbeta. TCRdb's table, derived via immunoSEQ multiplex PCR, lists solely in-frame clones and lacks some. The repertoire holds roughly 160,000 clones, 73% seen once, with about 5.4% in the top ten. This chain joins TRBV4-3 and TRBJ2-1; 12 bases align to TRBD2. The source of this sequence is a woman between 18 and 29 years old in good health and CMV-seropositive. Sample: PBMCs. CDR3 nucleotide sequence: TGCGCCAGCAGCCAGACTGTTCTAGCGGGGGGGATCTACAATGAGCAGTTCTTC. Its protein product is CASSQTVLAGGIYNEQFF.